Below are 17 T cell receptor beta chains sequenced from a single sample in a study of human T cells and chemical hapten exposure. TCRdb re-called the RACE reads through MiXCR, storing one row per CDR3 protein. The sample includes some 330,000 distinct CDR3 sequences, around 5% of them seen just once. The time point is: pre-sensitization, week 0. The treatment: therapeutic diphenylcyclopropenone sensitization with weekly scalp DPC. Sequenced material: whole blood, taken in connection with sensitization to the hapten diphenylcyclopropenone (DPC). Receptors were obtained from a young woman with alopecia areata. Some clones in this sample may be carry-over from other donors' samples.

V gene TRBV10-3 combines with J gene TRBJ2-6; D unresolved. Germline V gene lookup returns CDR1 ENHRY and CDR2 SYGVKD. V dropped 7 bases and J dropped 0 bases, with 7 bases sitting between them. The CDR3 consists of 14 residues. CDR3 sequence: CAINDPSGANVLTF. The DNA of the CDR3 is TGTGCCATCAACGACCCCTCTGGGGCCAACGTCCTGACTTTC.

Of note for this clonotype: This may be a read error: a much more frequent sequence differs by one nucleotide. V gene TRBV19 combines with J gene TRBJ2-1, with TRBD1 as a possible D gene (5 bases). The CDR3 extends over 15 amino acids. Germline assignment: CDR1 LNHDA and CDR2 SQIVND (reference sequence). CDR3 in amino acids: CASSISRVGNNEKFF. The CDR3 DNA sequence: TGTGCCAGTAGTATAAGCAGGGTGGGTAATAATGAGAAGTTCTTC.

This clonotype came up a few times. This sequence joins TRBV6-1 and TRBJ1-1, with D unclear. Trimming pared 0 bases from V and 7 bases from J, leaving 6 bases between. The CDR3 sequence is 12 residues long. CDR1 and CDR2 from the germline V gene are MNHNS and SASEGT. The CDR3 region is CASSEAEDEAFF. CDR3 sequence (DNA): TGTGCCAGCAGTGAAGCGGAGGATGAAGCTTTCTTT.

Comments on this clonotype: A much larger clone differs by one base, so this may be a read error. The chain uses TRBV7-9 and TRBJ1-1, with D uncertain. CDR1 is SEHNR and CDR2 is FQNEAQ in the germline V gene (reference sequence). The CDR3 runs to 14 residues. Written as DNA, the CDR3 is TGTGCCAACAGCTTACTAACGGAGTCCACTGAAGCTTTCTTT. It yields the protein CANSLLTESTEAFF.

The V call is TRBV18, the J call TRBJ2-6; D possibly corresponds to TRBD1 (6 bases). CDR3 length: 18 amino acids. The germline V gene encodes CDR1 KGHSH and CDR2 LQKENI. With 2 bases removed from V and 13 bases from J, the gap between germline ends came to 27 bases. CDR3 residues: CASSPTGPSLLQSNVLTF. CDR3 DNA sequence: TGTGCCAGCTCACCAACAGGGCCCAGCCTCCTCCAATCTAATGTCCTGACTTTC. Together with reference TRBV18 and TRBJ2-6, the CDR3 gives the full variable domain: NAGVMQNPRHLVRRRGQEARLRCSPMKGHSHVYWYRQLPEEGLKFMVYLQKENIIDESGMPKERFSAEFPKEGPSILRIQQVVRGDSAAYFCASSPTGPSLLQSNVLTFGAGSRLTVL.

V is TRBV10-3 and J is TRBJ1-1; 9 bases agree with TRBD1. V lost 4 bases and J lost 14; bases outside the gene matches: 11. Germline CDR1 reads ENHRY; CDR2 reads SYGVKD. The CDR3 runs to 13 residues. The chain's CDR3 is CAISVNPGQGGFF. For the CDR3, the DNA is TGTGCCATCAGTGTCAATCCGGGACAGGGAGGCTTCTTT.

This clonotype was observed many times. This chain links TRBV3-1 with TRBJ2-7; TRBD2 agrees at 12 bases. CDR3 length equals 15 residues. The trim removed 1 base at V and 3 bases at J, leaving 1 base unmatched. Germline CDR1 and CDR2: LGHDT and YNNKEL (reference sequence). The CDR3 sequence is CASSQGLAGDYEQYF. CDR3 sequence (DNA): TGTGCCAGCAGCCAAGGACTAGCGGGGGACTACGAGCAGTACTTC.

This clonotype was observed a few times. The chain combines TRBV10-3 with TRBJ1-4; 7 bases fit TRBD1. V lost 6 bases to trimming and J lost 5 bases; unmatched junction nucleotides: 6. The CDR3 extends over 14 amino acids. The germline CDR1 and CDR2 sequences are ENHRY and SYGVKD. For the CDR3, the DNA is TGTGCCATCAGCGACAGGGAAGAAAATGAAAAACTGTTTTTT. As protein: CAISDREENEKLFF.

This clonotype has more than one count but fewer than ten. The chain links TRBV5-1 to TRBJ2-3, with no clear D. The CDR3 length is 13 residues. The V end was cut by 1 base, the J end by 4 bases, with 7 bases between. The germline CDR1 and CDR2 sequences are SGHRS and YFSETQ. The DNA for the CDR3 is TGCGCCAGCAGCTTGTCAGTCCCAGATACGCAGTATTTT. Translated: CASSLSVPDTQYF.

The chain links TRBV12-3 or TRBV12-4 to TRBJ1-2; perhaps TRBD1 as D (5 bases). The CDR3 has 15 residues. Trimming left V 6 bases short and J 1 base short, with 15 bases between. CDR3 nucleotide sequence: TGTGCCAGCAGCCTTGGGGCGCCGCTTAACTATGGCTACACCTTC. Its translation is CASSLGAPLNYGYTF.

With regard to this clonotype: A clone one base away is much larger, so this may be a read error. CDR3 DNA: TGTGCCAGGAGCTTGAGCCTAGCGGGGGGCGGTGAGCAGTTCTTC. Its translation is CARSLSLAGGGEQFF. This chain links TRBV7-8 with TRBJ2-1, with 11 bases identical to TRBD2. The CDR3 spans 15 residues. Looked up from germline, CDR1 is SGHVS and CDR2 is FQNEAQ.

In this sample, this clonotype turned up many times. The V call is TRBV6-5, the J call TRBJ1-1, with D hard to call. CDR3 length: 14 amino acids. Trimming removed 4 bases from V and 1 base from J, with 10 bases in between. Per the germline V gene, CDR1 is MNHEY and CDR2 is SVGAGI. CDR3 in amino acids: CASSSPSGNTEAFF. The CDR3 DNA follows: TGTGCCAGCAGTTCCCCGAGCGGGAACACTGAAGCTTTCTTT.

V gene TRBV7-2 combines with J gene TRBJ2-1, with 8 bases identical to TRBD2. Trimming took 0 bases from V and 10 from J; bases not matched to a gene: 2. From germline, CDR1 is SGHTA and CDR2 FQGNSA. This CDR3 region has 13 residues. The CDR3, as DNA: TGTGCCAGCAGCTTAGCTAGCGGGAACGAGCAGTTCTTC. It yields the protein CASSLASGNEQFF.

This chain joins TRBV3-1 and TRBJ2-5; TRBD2 matches at 7 bases. V trimming: 5 bases; J trimming: 4 bases; junction bases outside the gene matches: 7. The CDR3 loop spans 14 amino acids. Germline CDR1 reads LGHDT; CDR2 reads YNNKEL (reference sequence). CDR3 DNA sequence: TGTGCCAGCAGCATACTATCGGGGGGAGAGACCCAGTACTTC. Its protein product is CASSILSGGETQYF.

This clonotype was picked up many times. V gene TRBV28 combines with J gene TRBJ1-2; possible D gene TRBD1, 5 bases. V was pared by 4 bases and J by 2 bases, with 17 bases between. Germline CDR1 reads MDHEN; CDR2 reads SYDVKM. The CDR3 has 16 residues. The CDR3 sequence: CASSSPVGGDNYGYTF. The DNA for the CDR3 is TGTGCCAGCAGTTCCCCGGTGGGGGGAGACAACTATGGCTACACCTTC.

The chain couples TRBV5-4 to TRBJ1-2, with a tentative D call TRBD1 (6 bases). Germline CDR1 reads SGHNT; CDR2 reads YYREEE (reference sequence). The CDR3 is 14 residues long. V was cut by 3 bases and J by 10 bases, with 19 bases left in between. CDR3 nucleotides: TGTGCCAGCAGCTCCTATATCGGGGGCACCTACTACACCTTC. This encodes CASSSYIGGTYYTF.

This clonotype has only a few counts. This chain joins TRBV18 and TRBJ1-6; possible D gene TRBD1, 6 bases. This CDR3 has 14 residues. CDR1 and CDR2 (germline): KGHSH, LQKENI. The V and J ends lost 6 bases and 8 bases respectively, with 14 bases between them. CDR3: CASSPNRDDSPLHF. CDR3 in DNA: TGTGCCAGCTCCCCCAACAGGGATGATTCACCCCTCCACTTT.